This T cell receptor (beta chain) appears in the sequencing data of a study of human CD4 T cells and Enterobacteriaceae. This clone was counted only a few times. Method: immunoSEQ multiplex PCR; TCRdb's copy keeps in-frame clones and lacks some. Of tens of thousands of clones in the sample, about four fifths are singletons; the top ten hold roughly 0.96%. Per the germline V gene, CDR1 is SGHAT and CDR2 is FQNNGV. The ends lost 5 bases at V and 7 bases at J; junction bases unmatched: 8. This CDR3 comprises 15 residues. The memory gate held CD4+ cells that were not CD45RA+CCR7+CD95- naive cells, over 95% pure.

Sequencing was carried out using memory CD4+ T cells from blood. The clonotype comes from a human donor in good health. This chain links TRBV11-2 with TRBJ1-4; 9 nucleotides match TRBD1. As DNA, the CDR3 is TGTGCCAGCAGCACGGACAGGGGATGGGGTGAAAAACTGTTTTTT. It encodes CASSTDRGWGEKLFF.